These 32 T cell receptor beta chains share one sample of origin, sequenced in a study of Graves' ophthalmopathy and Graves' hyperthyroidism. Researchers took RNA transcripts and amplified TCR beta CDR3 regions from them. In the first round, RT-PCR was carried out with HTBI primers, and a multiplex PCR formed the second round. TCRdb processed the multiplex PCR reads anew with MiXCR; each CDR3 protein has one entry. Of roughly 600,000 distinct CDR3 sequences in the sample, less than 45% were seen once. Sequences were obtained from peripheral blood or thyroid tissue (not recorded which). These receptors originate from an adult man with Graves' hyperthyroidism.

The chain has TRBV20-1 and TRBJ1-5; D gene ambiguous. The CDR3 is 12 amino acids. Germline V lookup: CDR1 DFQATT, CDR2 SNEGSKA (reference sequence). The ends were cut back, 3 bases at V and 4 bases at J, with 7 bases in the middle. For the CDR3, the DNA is TGCAGTGCTAGGAAAGGGAATCAGCCCCAGCATTTT. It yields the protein CSARKGNQPQHF.

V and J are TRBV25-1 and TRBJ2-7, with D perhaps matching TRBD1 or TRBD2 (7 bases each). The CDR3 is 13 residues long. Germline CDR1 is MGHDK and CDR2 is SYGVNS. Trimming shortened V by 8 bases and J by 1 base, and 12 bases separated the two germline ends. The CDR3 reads CASGQGGSYEQYF. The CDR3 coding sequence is TGTGCCAGCGGGCAGGGGGGGTCCTACGAGCAGTACTTC.

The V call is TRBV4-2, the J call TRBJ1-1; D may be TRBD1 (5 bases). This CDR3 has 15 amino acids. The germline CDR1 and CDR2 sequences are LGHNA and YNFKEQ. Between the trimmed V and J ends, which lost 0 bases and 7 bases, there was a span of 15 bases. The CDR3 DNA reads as TGTGCCAGCAGCCAAGAAGGGCAGGGCGTGAATGAAGCTTTCTTT. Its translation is CASSQEGQGVNEAFF.

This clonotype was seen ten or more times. The CDR3 DNA follows: TGTGCCAGCAGCTTAGGGCGGGGCGGATACGAGCAGTACTTC. Its protein is CASSLGRGGYEQYF. J is TRBJ2-7 and V is TRBV7-9, with D perhaps matching TRBD2 (6 bases). The CDR3 sequence is 14 residues long. Germline lookup yields CDR1 SEHNR and CDR2 FQNEAQ (reference sequence). The V end lost 1 base, the J end lost 4 bases, and 11 bases lay between the germline ends.

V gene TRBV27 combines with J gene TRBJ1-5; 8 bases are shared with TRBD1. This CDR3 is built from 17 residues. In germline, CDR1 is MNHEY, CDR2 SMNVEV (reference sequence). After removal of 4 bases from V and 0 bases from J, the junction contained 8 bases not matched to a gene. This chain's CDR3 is CASSSKDRDYSNQPQHF. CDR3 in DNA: TGTGCCAGCAGTTCCAAGGACAGGGATTATAGCAATCAGCCCCAGCATTTT.

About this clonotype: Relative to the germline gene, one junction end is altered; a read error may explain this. The CDR3 sequence is CVSSQEPWSSGLYEQYF. CDR3 nucleotides: TGTGTCAGCAGCCAAGAACCATGGTCTAGCGGGTTGTACGAGCAGTACTTC. The V gene is TRBV12-3 or TRBV12-4, the J gene TRBJ2-7; 8 bases are shared with TRBD2. This CDR3 is 17 amino acids long.

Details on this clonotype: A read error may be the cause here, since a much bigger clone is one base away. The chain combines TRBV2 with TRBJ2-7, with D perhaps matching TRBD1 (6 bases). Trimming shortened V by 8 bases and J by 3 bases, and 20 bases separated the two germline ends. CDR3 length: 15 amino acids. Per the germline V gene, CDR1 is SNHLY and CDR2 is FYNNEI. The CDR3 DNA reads TGTGCCAGCCGCTTAGACAGGACGGTCTTCTACGAGCAGTACTTC. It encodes CASRLDRTVFYEQYF.

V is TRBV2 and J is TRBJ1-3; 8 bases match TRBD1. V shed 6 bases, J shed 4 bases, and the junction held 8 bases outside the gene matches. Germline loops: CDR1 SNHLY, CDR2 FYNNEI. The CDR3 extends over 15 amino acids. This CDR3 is CASRFRDRPGNTIYF. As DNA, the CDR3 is TGTGCCAGCAGATTTCGGGACAGGCCCGGAAACACCATATATTTT.

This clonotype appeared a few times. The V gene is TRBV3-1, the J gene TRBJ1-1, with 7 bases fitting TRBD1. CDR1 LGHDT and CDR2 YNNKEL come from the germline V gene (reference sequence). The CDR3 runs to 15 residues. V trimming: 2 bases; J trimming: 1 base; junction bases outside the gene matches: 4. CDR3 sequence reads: CASSQQGTANTEAFF. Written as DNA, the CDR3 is TGTGCCAGCAGCCAACAAGGGACAGCGAACACTGAAGCTTTCTTT. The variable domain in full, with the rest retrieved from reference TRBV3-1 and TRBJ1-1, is DTAVSQTPKYLVTQMGNDKSIKCEQNLGHDTMYWYKQDSKKFLKIMFSYNNKELIINETVPNRFSPKSPDKAHLNLHINSLELGDSAVYFCASSQQGTANTEAFFGQGTRLTVV.

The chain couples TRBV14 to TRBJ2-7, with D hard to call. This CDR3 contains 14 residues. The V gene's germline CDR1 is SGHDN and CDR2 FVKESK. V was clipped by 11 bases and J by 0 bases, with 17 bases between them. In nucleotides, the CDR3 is TGTGCCTGGAGTGTATGGGTATCCTCCTACGAGCAGTACTTC. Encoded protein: CAWSVWVSSYEQYF.

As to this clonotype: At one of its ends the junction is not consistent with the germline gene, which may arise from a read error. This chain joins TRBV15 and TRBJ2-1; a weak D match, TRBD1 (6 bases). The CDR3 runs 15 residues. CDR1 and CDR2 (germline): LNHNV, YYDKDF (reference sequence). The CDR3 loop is CATGSRDKFVNEQFF. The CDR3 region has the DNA TGTGCCACCGGCAGCCGGGACAAATTTGTCAATGAGCAGTTCTTC.

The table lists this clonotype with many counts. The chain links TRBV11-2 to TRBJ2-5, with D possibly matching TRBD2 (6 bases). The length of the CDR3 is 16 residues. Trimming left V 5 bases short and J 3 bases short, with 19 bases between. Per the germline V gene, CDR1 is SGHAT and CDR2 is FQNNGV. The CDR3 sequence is CASSREGWEVEETQYF. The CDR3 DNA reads TGTGCCAGCAGCAGAGAAGGGTGGGAGGTGGAAGAGACCCAGTACTTC.

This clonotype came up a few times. In nucleotides, the CDR3 is TGTGCCAGCAGTCTAAGACAGTCAACTAATGAAAAACTGTTTTTT. It yields the protein CASSLRQSTNEKLFF. This chain joins TRBV12-3 or TRBV12-4 and TRBJ1-4; TRBD1 is a possible D gene (5 bases). Trimming cost V 5 bases and J 0 bases, with 10 bases left between them. CDR3 size: 15 residues.

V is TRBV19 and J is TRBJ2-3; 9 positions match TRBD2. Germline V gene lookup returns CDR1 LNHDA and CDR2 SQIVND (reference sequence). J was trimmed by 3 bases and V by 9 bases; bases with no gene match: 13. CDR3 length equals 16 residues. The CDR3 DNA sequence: TGTGCCAGCAGCGGTATTAGGGGACTAGCTACAGATACGCAGTATTTT. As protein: CASSGIRGLATDTQYF.

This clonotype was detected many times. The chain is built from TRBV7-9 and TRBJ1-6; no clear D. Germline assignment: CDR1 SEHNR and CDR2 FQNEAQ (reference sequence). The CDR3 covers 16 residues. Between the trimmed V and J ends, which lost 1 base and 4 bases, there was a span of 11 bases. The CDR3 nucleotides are TGTGCCAGCAGCTTAGATCGGTCAGCTTATAATTCACCCCTCCACTTT. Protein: CASSLDRSAYNSPLHF.

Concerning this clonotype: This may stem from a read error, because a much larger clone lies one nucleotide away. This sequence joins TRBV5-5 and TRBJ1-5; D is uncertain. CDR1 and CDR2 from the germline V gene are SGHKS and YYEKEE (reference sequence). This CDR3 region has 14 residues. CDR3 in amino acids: CASSLISSNQPRHF. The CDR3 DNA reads TGTGCCAGCAGCTTGATATCTAGCAATCAGCCCCGGCATTTT.

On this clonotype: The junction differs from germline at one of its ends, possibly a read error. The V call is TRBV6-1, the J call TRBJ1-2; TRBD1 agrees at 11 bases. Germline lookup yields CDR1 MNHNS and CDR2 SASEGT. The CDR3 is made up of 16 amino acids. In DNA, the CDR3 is TGTGCCAGCAGTGAAGCGGTAGGGACAGGGGGTTATGGCTGCACCTTC. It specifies CASSEAVGTGGYGCTF.

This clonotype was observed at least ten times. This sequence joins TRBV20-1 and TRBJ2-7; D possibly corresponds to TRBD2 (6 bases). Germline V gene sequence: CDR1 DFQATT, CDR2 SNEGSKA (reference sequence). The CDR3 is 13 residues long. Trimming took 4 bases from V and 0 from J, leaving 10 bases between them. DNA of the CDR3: TGCAGTGCTACCAGACTAGGCTCCTACGAGCAGTACTTC. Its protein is CSATRLGSYEQYF.

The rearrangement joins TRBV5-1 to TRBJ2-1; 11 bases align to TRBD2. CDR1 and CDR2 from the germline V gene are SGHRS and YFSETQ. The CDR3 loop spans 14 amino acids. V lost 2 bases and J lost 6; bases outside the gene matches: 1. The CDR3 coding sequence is TGCGCCAGCAGCTTTAGCGGGGGGGCCAATGAGCAGTTCTTC. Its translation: CASSFSGGANEQFF.

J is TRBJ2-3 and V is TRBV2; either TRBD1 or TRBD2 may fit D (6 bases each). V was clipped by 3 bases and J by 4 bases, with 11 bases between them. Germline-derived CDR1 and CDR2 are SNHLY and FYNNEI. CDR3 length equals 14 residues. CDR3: CASSDGGGSDTQYF. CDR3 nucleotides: TGTGCCAGCAGTGACGGGGGCGGCTCAGATACGCAGTATTTT.

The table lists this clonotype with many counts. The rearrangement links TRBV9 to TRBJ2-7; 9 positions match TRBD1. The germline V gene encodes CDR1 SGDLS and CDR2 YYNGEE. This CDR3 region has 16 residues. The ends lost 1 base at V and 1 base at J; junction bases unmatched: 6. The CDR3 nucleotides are TGTGCCAGCAGCGTAAGTGGGACAGGGTTTTCCTACGAGCAGTACTTC. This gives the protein CASSVSGTGFSYEQYF.

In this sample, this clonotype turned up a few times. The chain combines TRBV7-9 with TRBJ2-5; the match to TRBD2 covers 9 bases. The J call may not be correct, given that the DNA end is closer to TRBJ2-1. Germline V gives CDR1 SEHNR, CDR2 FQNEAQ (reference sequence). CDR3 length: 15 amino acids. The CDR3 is CASSSLAGVGNEQFF. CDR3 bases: TGTGCCAGCAGCTCGTTAGCGGGAGTCGGCAATGAGCAGTTCTTC.

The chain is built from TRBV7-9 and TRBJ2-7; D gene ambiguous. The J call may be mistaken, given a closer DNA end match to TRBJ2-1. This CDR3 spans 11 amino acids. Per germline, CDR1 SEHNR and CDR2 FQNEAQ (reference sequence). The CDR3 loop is CASSLAQEQFF. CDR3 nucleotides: TGTGCCAGCAGCTTAGCGCAGGAGCAGTTCTTC.

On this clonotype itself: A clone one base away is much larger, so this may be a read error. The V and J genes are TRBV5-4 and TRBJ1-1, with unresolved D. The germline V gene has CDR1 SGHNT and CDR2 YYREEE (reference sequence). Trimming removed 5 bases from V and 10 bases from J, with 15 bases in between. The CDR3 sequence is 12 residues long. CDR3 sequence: CASSYGDNGAFF. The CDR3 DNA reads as TGTGCCAGCAGTTATGGAGACAATGGAGCTTTCTTT.

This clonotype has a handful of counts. Here the CDR3 DNA reads TGTGCCACCAGGGAGGCGGGAGGGCCGACAGATACGCAGTATTTT. Its protein is CATREAGGPTDTQYF. The chain carries TRBV6-1 and TRBJ2-3, with 9 bases aligning to TRBD2. Germline V gene lookup returns CDR1 MNHNS and CDR2 SASEGT. Trimming took 10 bases from V and 3 from J; bases not matched to a gene: 11. The CDR3 is made up of 15 amino acids.

In DNA, the CDR3 is TGCAGTGCTAGAGATGGCAGGGGCGAAGAGCAGTACTTC. Encoded protein: CSARDGRGEEQYF. The chain joins TRBV20-1 to TRBJ2-7, with TRBD1 as a possible D gene (6 bases). Germline V lookup: CDR1 DFQATT, CDR2 SNEGSKA (reference sequence). Trimming left V 0 bases short and J 7 bases short, with 13 bases between. This CDR3 is 13 amino acids long.

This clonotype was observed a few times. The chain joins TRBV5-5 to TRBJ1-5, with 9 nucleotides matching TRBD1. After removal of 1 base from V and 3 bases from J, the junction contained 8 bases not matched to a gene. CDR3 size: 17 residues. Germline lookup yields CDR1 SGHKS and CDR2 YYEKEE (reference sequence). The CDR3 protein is CASSLILDRGINQPQHF. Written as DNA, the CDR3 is TGTGCCAGCAGCTTGATCTTGGACAGGGGCATCAATCAGCCCCAGCATTTT.

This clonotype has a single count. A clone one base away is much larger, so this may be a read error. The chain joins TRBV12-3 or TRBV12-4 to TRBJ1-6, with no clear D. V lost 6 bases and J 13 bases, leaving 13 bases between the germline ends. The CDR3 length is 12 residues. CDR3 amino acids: CASRPRTYPLHF. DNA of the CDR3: TGTGCCAGCAGACCACGGACGTATCCCCTCCACTTT.

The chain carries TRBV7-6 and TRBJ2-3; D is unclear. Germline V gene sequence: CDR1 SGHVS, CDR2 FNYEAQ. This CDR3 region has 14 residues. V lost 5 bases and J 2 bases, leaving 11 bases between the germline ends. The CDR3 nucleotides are TGTGCCAGCAGCAGGGTATACGACACAGATACGCAGTATTTT. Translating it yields CASSRVYDTDTQYF.

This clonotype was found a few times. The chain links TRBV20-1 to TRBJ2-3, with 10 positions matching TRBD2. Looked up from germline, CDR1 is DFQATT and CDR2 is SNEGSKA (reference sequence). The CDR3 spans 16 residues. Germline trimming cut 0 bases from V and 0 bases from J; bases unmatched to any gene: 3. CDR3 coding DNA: TGCAGTGCTAGAGATCCTAGCGGGGGTAGCACAGATACGCAGTATTTT. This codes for CSARDPSGGSTDTQYF.

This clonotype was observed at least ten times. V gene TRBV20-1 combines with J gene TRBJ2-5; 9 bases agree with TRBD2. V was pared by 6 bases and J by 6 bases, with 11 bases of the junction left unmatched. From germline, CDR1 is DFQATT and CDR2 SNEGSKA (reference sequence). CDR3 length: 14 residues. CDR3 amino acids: CSAGLSGGFKTQYF. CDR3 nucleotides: TGCAGTGCCGGACTTAGCGGGGGATTCAAGACCCAGTACTTC.

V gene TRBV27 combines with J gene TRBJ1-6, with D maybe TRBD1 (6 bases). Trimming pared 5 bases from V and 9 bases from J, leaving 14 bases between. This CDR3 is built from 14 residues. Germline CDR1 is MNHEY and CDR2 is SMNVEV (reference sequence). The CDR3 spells CASSPRGLSSPLHF. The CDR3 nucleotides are TGTGCCAGCAGTCCCAGGGGCCTAAGTTCACCCCTCCACTTT.